This is a list of T cell receptor beta chains from one sample in a study of blood T cell repertoires in COVID-19. The method was immunoSEQ multiplex PCR; TCRdb's version includes in-frame clones alone and lacks a portion of them. The table lists tens of thousands of clones, approximately 88% of them singletons. Sequencing was carried out using peripheral blood. The source is a man younger than 40 with COVID-19, enrolled during active disease. CDR3s include the opening cysteine and the closing phenylalanine or tryptophan. D genes are given only for firm matches. The size field is filled for only some rows; it gives once, few, many or a size class.

abundance: once; len: 15; v_gene: TRBV2; d_gene: -; j_gene: TRBJ2-6; CDR3aa: CASKERETGANVLTF; CDR3nt: TGTGCCAGCAAGGAGAGGGAGACTGGGGCCAACGTCCTGACTTTC
abundance: -; len: 17; v_gene: TRBV4-2; d_gene: TRBD2; j_gene: TRBJ2-7; CDR3aa: CASSQDLATSLSYEQYF; CDR3nt: TGTGCCAGCAGCCAAGACCTTGCGACTAGCCTCTCCTACGAGCAGTACTTC
abundance: -; len: 12; v_gene: TRBV5-6; d_gene: -; j_gene: TRBJ1-5; CDR3aa: CASSSQNQPQHF; CDR3nt: TGTGCCAGCAGCTCCCAGAATCAGCCCCAGCATTTT
abundance: -; len: 13; v_gene: TRBV2; d_gene: TRBD1; j_gene: TRBJ2-7; CDR3aa: CASNDRGAYEQYF; CDR3nt: TGTGCCAGCAACGACAGGGGGGCCTACGAGCAGTACTTC
abundance: -; len: 15; v_gene: TRBV7-2; d_gene: TRBD1; j_gene: TRBJ1-3; CDR3aa: CASSLAGGTGNTIYF; CDR3nt: TGTGCCAGCAGCTTAGCAGGGGGCACGGGAAACACCATATATTTT
abundance: -; len: 15; v_gene: TRBV7-6; d_gene: -; j_gene: TRBJ2-1; CDR3aa: CASSSPRTGLNEQFF; CDR3nt: TGTGCCAGCAGCTCCCCAAGGACGGGACTCAATGAGCAGTTCTTC
abundance: once; len: 15; v_gene: TRBV5-8; d_gene: -; j_gene: TRBJ1-4; CDR3aa: CASSLTLDSNEKLFF; CDR3nt: TGTGCCAGCAGCCTGACCTTGGACAGCAATGAAAAACTGTTTTTT
abundance: -; len: 14; v_gene: TRBV2; d_gene: -; j_gene: TRBJ2-1; CDR3aa: CASKARSSYNEQFF; CDR3nt: TGTGCCAGCAAGGCGCGGAGCTCCTACAATGAGCAGTTCTTC
abundance: -; len: 13; v_gene: TRBV6-5; d_gene: -; j_gene: TRBJ2-3; CDR3aa: CAVLDTNTDTQYF; CDR3nt: TGTGCCGTCCTTGACACCAACACAGATACGCAGTATTTT
abundance: -; len: 16; v_gene: TRBV19; d_gene: TRBD2; j_gene: TRBJ2-3; CDR3aa: CASRPAAGGRTDTQYF; CDR3nt: TGTGCCAGTAGACCCGCAGCGGGAGGGCGTACAGATACGCAGTATTTT
abundance: -; len: 13; v_gene: TRBV28; d_gene: -; j_gene: TRBJ1-5; CDR3aa: CASGEGTNQPQHF; CDR3nt: TGTGCCAGCGGGGAGGGGACCAATCAGCCCCAGCATTTT
abundance: -; len: 13; v_gene: TRBV5-4; d_gene: -; j_gene: TRBJ1-1; CDR3aa: CASSFEVGAQAFF; CDR3nt: TGTGCCAGCAGCTTCGAGGTTGGAGCACAAGCTTTCTTT
abundance: -; len: 11; v_gene: TRBV20-1; d_gene: -; j_gene: TRBJ2-5; CDR3aa: CSANARETQYF; CDR3nt: TGCAGTGCTAACGCGCGGGAGACCCAGTACTTC
abundance: -; len: 14; v_gene: TRBV6-5; d_gene: -; j_gene: TRBJ1-1; CDR3aa: CASGAWGGHTEAFF; CDR3nt: TGTGCCAGCGGGGCCTGGGGGGGCCACACTGAAGCTTTCTTT
abundance: -; len: 17; v_gene: TRBV29-1; d_gene: TRBD2; j_gene: TRBJ2-1; CDR3aa: CSVEDWAEREVGNEQFF; CDR3nt: TGCAGCGTTGAAGATTGGGCCGAGCGGGAGGTTGGCAATGAGCAGTTCTTC
abundance: -; len: 12; v_gene: TRBV23-1; d_gene: -; j_gene: TRBJ2-5; CDR3aa: CASSHDRLTQYF; CDR3nt: TGCGCCAGCAGTCACGATCGACTGACCCAGTACTTC
abundance: -; len: 14; v_gene: TRBV18; d_gene: TRBD1; j_gene: TRBJ1-5; CDR3aa: CASSQQGGNQPQHF; CDR3nt: TGTGCCAGCTCCCAACAGGGGGGTAATCAGCCCCAGCATTTT
abundance: -; len: 16; v_gene: TRBV24-1; d_gene: -; j_gene: TRBJ2-1; CDR3aa: CATSDLSGSRAHEQFF; CDR3nt: TGTGCCACCAGTGATTTGTCGGGATCACGGGCTCATGAGCAGTTCTTC